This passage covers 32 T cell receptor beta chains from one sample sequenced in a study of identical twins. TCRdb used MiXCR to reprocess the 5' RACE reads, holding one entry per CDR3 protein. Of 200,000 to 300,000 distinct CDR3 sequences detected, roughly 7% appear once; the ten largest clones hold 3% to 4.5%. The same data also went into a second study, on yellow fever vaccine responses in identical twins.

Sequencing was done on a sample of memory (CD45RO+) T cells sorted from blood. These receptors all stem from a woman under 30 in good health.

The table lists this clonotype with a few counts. The CDR3 nucleotides read TGTGCCAGCAGTAGCGGGGGGGCGACAGATACGCAGTATTTT. This sequence encodes CASSSGGATDTQYF. This sequence joins TRBV7-8 and TRBJ2-3, with 11 bases identical to TRBD2. Germline V gene lookup returns CDR1 SGHVS and CDR2 FQNEAQ. The CDR3 consists of 14 residues. Trimming removed 6 bases from V and 3 bases from J; junction bases left unmatched: 2.

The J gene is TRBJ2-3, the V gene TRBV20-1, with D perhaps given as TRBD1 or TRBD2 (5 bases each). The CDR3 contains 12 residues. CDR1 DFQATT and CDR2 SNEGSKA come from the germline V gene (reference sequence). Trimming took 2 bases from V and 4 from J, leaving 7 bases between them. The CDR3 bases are TGCAGTGCTAGACTGGGGGCAGATACGCAGTATTTT. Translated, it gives CSARLGADTQYF.

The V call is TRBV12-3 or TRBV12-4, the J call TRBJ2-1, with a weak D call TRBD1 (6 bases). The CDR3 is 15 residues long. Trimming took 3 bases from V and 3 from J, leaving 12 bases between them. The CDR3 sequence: CASSLVGGIYNEQFF. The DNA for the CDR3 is TGTGCCAGCAGTTTGGTAGGGGGTATCTACAATGAGCAGTTCTTC.

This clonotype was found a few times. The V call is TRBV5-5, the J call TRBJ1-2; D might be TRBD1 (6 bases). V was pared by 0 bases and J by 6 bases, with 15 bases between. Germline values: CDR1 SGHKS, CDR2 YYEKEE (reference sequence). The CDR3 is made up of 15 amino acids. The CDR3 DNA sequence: TGTGCCAGCAGCTTGGTTCCCGGGGGCTCGAATGGCTACACCTTC. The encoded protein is CASSLVPGGSNGYTF.

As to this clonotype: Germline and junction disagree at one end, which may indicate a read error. As DNA, the CDR3 is TGTGCCAGCAACCAAGCGGGAGGGCCAATCTCCTACAATGAGCAGATCTTC. Residues: CASNQAGGPISYNEQIF. The chain links TRBV11-2 to TRBJ2-1; TRBD2 aligns across 10 bases. CDR3 length: 17 residues. The germline CDR1 and CDR2 sequences are SGHAT and FQNNGV.

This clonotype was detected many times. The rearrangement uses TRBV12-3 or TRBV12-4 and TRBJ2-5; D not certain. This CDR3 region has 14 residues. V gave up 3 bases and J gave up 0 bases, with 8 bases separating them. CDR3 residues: CASSFWPYQETQYF. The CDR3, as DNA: TGTGCCAGCAGTTTTTGGCCGTACCAAGAGACCCAGTACTTC.

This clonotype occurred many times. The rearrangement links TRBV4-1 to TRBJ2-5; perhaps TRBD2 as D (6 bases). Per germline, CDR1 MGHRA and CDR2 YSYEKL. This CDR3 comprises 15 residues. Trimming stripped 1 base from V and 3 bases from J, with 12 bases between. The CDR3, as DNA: TGCGCCAGCAGCCAAGGATGGAGGGACGAAGAGACCCAGTACTTC. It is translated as CASSQGWRDEETQYF.

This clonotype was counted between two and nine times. The CDR3 here is CASRGQLYNEQFF. The DNA for the CDR3 is TGTGCCAGCAGGGGACAGCTTTACAATGAGCAGTTCTTC. The chain recombines TRBV28 with TRBJ2-1, with TRBD1 identical over 7 bases. Germline trimming cut 6 bases from V and 4 bases from J; bases unmatched to any gene: 3. This CDR3 is 13 amino acids long. Per the germline V gene, CDR1 is MDHEN and CDR2 is SYDVKM.

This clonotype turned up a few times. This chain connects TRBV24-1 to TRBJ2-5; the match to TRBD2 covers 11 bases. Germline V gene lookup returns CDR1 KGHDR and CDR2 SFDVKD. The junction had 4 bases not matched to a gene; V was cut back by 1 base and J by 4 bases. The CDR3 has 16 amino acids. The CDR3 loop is CATSDFLAGGLETQYF. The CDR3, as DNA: TGTGCCACCAGTGATTTCTTAGCGGGAGGGCTAGAGACCCAGTACTTC.

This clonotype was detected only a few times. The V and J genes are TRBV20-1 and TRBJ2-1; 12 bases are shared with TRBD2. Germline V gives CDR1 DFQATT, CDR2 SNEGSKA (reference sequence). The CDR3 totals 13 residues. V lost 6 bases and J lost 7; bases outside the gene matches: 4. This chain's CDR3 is CSAPSGGGNEQFF. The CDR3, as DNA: TGCAGTGCCCCTAGCGGGGGGGGTAATGAGCAGTTCTTC.

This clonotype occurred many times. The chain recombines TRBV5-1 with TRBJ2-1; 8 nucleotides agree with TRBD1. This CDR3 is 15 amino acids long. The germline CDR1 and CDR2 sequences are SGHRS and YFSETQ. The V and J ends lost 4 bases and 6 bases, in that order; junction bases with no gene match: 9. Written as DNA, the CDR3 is TGCGCCAGCAGCATGACAGGGGCTGGGGGCAATGAGCAGTTCTTC. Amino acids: CASSMTGAGGNEQFF.

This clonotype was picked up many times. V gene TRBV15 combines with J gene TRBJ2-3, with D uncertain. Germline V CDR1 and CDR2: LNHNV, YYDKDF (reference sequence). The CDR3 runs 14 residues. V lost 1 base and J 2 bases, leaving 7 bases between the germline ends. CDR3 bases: TGTGCCACCAGCAGAGCCAGTAACACAGATACGCAGTATTTT. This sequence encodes CATSRASNTDTQYF.

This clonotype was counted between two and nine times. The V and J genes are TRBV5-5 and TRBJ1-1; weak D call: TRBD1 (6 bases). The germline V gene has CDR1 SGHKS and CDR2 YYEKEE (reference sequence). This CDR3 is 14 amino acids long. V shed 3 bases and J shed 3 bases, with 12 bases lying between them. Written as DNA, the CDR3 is TGTGCCAGCAGCTGGGACACGACCCACACTGAAGCTTTCTTT. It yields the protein CASSWDTTHTEAFF. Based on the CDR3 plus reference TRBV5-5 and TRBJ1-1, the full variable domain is DAGVTQSPTHLIKTRGQQVTLRCSPISGHKSVSWYQQVLGQGPQFIFQYYEKEERGRGNFPDRFSARQFPNYSSELNVNALLLGDSALYLCASSWDTTHTEAFFGQGTRLTVV.

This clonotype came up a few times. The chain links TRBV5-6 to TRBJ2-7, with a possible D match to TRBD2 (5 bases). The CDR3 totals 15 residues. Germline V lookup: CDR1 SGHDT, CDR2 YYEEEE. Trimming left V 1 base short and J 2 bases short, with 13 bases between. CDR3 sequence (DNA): TGTGCCAGCAGCTTGCGGAGGTCTGGGGCCTACGAGCAGTACGTC. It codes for CASSLRRSGAYEQYV.

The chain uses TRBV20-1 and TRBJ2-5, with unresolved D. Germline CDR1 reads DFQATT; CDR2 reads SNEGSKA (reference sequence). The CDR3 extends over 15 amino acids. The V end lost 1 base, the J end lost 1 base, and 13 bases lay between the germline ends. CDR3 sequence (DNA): TGCAGTGCTAGAGGGATTTTTTCCAGCCAAGAGACCCAGTACTTC. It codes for CSARGIFSSQETQYF.

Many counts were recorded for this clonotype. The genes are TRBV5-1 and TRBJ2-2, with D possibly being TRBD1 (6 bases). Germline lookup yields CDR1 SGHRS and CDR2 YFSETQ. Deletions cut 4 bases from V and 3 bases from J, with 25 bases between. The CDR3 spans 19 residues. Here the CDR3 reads CASSPDPRQVLGYTGELFF. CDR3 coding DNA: TGCGCCAGCAGCCCGGACCCCCGACAGGTCTTAGGTTACACCGGGGAGCTGTTTTTT. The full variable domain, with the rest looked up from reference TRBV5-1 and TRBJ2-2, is KAGVTQTPRYLIKTRGQQVTLSCSPISGHRSVSWYQQTPGQGLQFLFEYFSETQRNKGNFPGRFSGRQFSNSRSEMNVSTLELGDSALYLCASSPDPRQVLGYTGELFFGEGSRLTVL.

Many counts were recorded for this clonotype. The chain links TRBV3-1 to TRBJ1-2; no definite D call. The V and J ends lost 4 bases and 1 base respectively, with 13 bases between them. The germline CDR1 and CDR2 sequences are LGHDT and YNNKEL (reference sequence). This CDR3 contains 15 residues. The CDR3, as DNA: TGTGCCAGCAGCCTAGGACCGACGATTAACTATGGCTACACCTTC. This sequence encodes CASSLGPTINYGYTF. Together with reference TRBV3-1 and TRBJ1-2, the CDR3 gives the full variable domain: DTAVSQTPKYLVTQMGNDKSIKCEQNLGHDTMYWYKQDSKKFLKIMFSYNNKELIINETVPNRFSPKSPDKAHLNLHINSLELGDSAVYFCASSLGPTINYGYTFGSGTRLTVV.

The CDR3, as DNA: TGTGCCAGCAGCTTATATTTCGGACTCAAGAACACTGAAGCTTTCTTT. This gives the protein CASSLYFGLKNTEAFF. The chain couples TRBV11-2 to TRBJ1-1, with D hard to call. CDR1 SGHAT and CDR2 FQNNGV come from the germline V gene. Trimming cost V 2 bases and J 1 base, with 14 bases left between them. The CDR3 is 16 residues long.

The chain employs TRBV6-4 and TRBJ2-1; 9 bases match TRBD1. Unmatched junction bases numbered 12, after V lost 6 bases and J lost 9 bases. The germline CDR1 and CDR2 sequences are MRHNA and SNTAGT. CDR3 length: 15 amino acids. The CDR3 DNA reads TGTGCCAGCAGCGACCGGGACAGGGAGATAAGTGAGCAGTTCTTC. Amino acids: CASSDRDREISEQFF.

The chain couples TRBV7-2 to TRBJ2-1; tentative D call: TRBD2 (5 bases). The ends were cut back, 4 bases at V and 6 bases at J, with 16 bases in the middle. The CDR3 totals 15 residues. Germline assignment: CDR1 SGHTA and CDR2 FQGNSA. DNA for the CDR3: TGTGCCAGCAGCTCGAGGCTCGGGATTCCCAATGAGCAGTTCTTC. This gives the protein CASSSRLGIPNEQFF.

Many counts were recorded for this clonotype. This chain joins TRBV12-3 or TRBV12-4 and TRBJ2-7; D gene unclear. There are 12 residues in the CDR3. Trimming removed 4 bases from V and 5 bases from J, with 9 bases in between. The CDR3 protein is CASSSRSDEQYF. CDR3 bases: TGTGCCAGCAGTTCAAGGTCGGACGAGCAGTACTTC.

CDR3 sequence (DNA): TGCAGCGCACAGGGGCTGGGGGCCTACGAGCAGTACTTC. This gives the protein CSAQGLGAYEQYF. This rearrangement joins TRBV29-1 to TRBJ2-7, with 7 bases identical to TRBD1. With V trimmed by 7 bases and J by 2 bases, 8 bases remained unmatched. The CDR3 covers 13 residues. CDR1 and CDR2 (germline): SQVTM, ANQGSEA.

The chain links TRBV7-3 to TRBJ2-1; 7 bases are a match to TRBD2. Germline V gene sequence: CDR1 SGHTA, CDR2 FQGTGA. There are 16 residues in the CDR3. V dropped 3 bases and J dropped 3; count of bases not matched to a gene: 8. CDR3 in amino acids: CASSLGPQRDYNEQFF. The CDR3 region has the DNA TGTGCCAGCAGCTTGGGGCCCCAGCGGGACTACAATGAGCAGTTCTTC.

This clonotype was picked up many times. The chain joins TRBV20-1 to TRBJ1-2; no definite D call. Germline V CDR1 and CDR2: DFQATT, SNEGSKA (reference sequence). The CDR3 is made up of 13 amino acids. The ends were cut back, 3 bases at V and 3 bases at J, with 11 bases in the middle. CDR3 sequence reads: CSASFTRDYGYTF. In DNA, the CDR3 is TGCAGTGCTAGTTTTACAAGAGACTATGGCTACACCTTC.

The CDR3 sequence is CASSEREYSNQPQHF. CDR3 DNA sequence: TGTGCCAGCAGTGAAAGGGAGTATAGCAATCAGCCCCAGCATTTT. The chain recombines TRBV2 with TRBJ1-5; D remains ambiguous. This CDR3 region has 15 residues. Germline CDR1 reads SNHLY; CDR2 reads FYNNEI. With 2 bases removed from V and 0 bases from J, the gap between germline ends came to 8 bases.

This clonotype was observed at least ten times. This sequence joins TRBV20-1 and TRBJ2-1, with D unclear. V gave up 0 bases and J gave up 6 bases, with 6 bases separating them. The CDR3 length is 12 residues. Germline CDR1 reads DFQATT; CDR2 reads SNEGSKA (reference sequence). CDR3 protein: CSAREPPNEQFF. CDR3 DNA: TGCAGTGCTAGAGAGCCCCCCAATGAGCAGTTCTTC.

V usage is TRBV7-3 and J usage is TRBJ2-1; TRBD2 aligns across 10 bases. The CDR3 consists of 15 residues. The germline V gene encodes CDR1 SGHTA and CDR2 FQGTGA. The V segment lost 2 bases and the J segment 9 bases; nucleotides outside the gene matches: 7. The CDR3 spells CASSLDSGRAGEQFF. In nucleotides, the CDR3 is TGTGCCAGCAGCTTAGACAGCGGGAGGGCCGGTGAGCAGTTCTTC. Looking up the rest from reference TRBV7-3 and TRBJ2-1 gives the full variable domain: GAGVSQTPSNKVTEKGKYVELRCDPISGHTALYWYRQSLGQGPEFLIYFQGTGAADDSGLPNDRFFAVRPEGSVSTLKIQRTERGDSAVYLCASSLDSGRAGEQFFGPGTRLTVL.

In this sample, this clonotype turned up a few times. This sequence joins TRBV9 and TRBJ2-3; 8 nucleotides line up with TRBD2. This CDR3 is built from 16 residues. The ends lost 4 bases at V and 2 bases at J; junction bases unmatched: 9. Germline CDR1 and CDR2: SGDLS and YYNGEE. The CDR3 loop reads CASSPRAGEPTDTQYF. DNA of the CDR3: TGTGCCAGCAGCCCCCGAGCGGGAGAACCCACAGATACGCAGTATTTT.

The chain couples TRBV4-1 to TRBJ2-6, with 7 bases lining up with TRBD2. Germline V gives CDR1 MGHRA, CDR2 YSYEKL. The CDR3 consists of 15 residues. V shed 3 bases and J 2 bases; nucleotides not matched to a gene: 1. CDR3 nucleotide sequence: TGCGCCAGCAGCCAGGGGGGGACTGGGGCCAACGTCCTGACTTTC. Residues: CASSQGGTGANVLTF.

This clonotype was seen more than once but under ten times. The CDR3 here is CASSSVVGEQYV. The CDR3 bases are TGTGCCAGCAGCTCTGTAGTAGGCGAGCAGTACGTC. This chain links TRBV5-6 with TRBJ2-7; D remains ambiguous. In germline, CDR1 is SGHDT, CDR2 YYEEEE. V shed 3 bases and J shed 6 bases, with 10 bases lying between them. The CDR3 length is 12 residues.

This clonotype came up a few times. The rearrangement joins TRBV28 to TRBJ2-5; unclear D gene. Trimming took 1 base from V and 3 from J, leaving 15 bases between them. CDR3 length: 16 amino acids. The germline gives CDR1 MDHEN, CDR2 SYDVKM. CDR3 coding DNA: TGTGCCAGCAGTTTATTGGCCGTCCTTGATAAAGAGACCCAGTACTTC. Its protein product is CASSLLAVLDKETQYF. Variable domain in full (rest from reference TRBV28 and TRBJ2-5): DVKVTQSSRYLVKRTGEKVFLECVQDMDHENMFWYRQDPGLGLRLIYFSYDVKMKEKGDIPEGYSVSREKKERFSLILESASTNQTSMYLCASSLLAVLDKETQYFGPGTRLLVL.

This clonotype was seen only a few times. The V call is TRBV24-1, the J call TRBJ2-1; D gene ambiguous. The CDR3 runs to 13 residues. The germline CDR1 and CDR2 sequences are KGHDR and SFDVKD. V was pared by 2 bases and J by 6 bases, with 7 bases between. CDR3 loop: CATSDYLSNEQFF. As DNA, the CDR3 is TGTGCCACCAGTGATTATCTTTCCAATGAGCAGTTCTTC.